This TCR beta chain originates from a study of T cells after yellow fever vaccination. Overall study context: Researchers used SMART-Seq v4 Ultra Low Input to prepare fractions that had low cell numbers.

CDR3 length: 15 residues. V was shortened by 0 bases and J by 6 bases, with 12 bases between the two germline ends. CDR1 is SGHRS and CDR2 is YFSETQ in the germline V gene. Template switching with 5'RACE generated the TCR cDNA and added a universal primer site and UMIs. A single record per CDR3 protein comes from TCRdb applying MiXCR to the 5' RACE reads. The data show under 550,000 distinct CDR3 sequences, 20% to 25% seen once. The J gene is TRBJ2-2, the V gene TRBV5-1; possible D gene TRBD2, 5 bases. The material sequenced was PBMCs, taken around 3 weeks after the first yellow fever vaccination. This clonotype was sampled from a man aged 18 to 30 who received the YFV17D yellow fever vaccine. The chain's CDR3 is CASSLGIVGAGELFF. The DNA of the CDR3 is TGCGCCAGCAGCTTGGGAATAGTCGGGGCCGGGGAGCTGTTTTTT.